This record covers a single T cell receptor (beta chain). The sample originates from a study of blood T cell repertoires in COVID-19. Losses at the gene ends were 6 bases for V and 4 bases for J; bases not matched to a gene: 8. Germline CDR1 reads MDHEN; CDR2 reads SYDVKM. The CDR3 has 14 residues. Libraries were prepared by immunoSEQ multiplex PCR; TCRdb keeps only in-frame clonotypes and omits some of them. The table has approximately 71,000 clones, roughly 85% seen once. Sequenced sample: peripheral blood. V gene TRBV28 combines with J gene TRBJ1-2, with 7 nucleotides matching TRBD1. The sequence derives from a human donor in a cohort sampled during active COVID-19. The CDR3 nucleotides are TGTGCCAGCAGGGCACCGGGACAGTCCTATGGCTACACCTTC. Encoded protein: CASRAPGQSYGYTF.